A selection of T cell receptor beta chains follows, all from one sample in a study of OX40 agonist ivuxolimab in advanced cancers. This table comes from immunoSEQ multiplex PCR, and its TCRdb copy is limited to in-frame clones, with some not included. The table shows 20,000 to 25,000 clones, with approximately 91% occurring only once. Sequenced here: CD4+ or CD8+ T cells sorted from blood, sampled in a trial of the OX40 agonist ivuxolimab. The receptor set was obtained from an adult with an advanced solid tumor such as melanoma, head and neck, liver or kidney cancer. The CDR3 runs from the conserved cysteine through the conserved F or W. Fields, in order: V gene, J gene, clone size, D gene, CDR3 DNA, CDR3 protein. D genes are given only for firm matches. Clone size appears in some rows only: once, few, many, or a class for an expanded clone.

TRBV6-1	TRBJ2-7	-	-	TGTGCCAGCAGAGAGGACGGGGCCGGCGAGCAGTACTTC	CASREDGAGEQYF
TRBV6-5	TRBJ2-2	-	-	TGTGCCAGCAGTTACGGGAGCACCGGGGAGCTGTTTTTT	CASSYGSTGELFF
TRBV4-3	TRBJ2-1	-	-	TGCGCCAGCAGCCAAGATTGGGGAGAAGGTATAACGTATGAGCAGTTCTTC	CASSQDWGEGITYEQFF
TRBV4-3	TRBJ2-7	-	TRBD1	TGCGCCAGCAGCCCCCACAGGGGCCTTAGCTCCTACGAGCAGTACTTC	CASSPHRGLSSYEQYF
TRBV7-9	TRBJ1-4	-	TRBD1	TGTGCCAGCAGCCCACTGGGGACAGCATATGGACTGTTTTTT	CASSPLGTAYGLFF
TRBV9	TRBJ1-2	-	-	TGTGCCAGCAGCGTGTATAAACAGCGCCTTTCTAACTATGGCTACACCTTC	CASSVYKQRLSNYGYTF
TRBV10-3	TRBJ2-5	-	-	TGTGCCATCAGTGAGCCCGAGGAGCTCCAAGAGACCCAGTACTTC	CAISEPEELQETQYF
TRBV7-3	TRBJ2-2	-	-	TGTGCCAGCAGCTTAGTATGGGGAACCGGGGAGCTGTTTTTT	CASSLVWGTGELFF
TRBV4-3	TRBJ2-3	-	TRBD1	TGCGCCAGCAGCCAAGATCGCCTGACAGGGGGCGCGAATACGCAGTATTTT	CASSQDRLTGGANTQYF
TRBV2	TRBJ2-5	once	-	TGTGCCACCAGATACCAAGAGACCCAGTACTTC	CATRYQETQYF
TRBV5-5	TRBJ2-7	-	TRBD2	TGTGCCAGCAGCTTGTTGGGAGGGAGGACCTACGAGCAGTACTTC	CASSLLGGRTYEQYF
TRBV6-5	TRBJ2-7	-	-	TGTGCCAGCAGTTACTTGTCAGGTTTCTACGAGCAGTACTTC	CASSYLSGFYEQYF
TRBV27	TRBJ2-1	few	TRBD2	TGTGCCAGCAGCCCAGAGCGGGGGGTCTTTGATGAGCAGTTCTTC	CASSPERGVFDEQFF
TRBV9	TRBJ2-7	-	-	TGTGCCAGCAGCCCCCGGTGGGGGCGCTCCTACGAGCAGTACTTC	CASSPRWGRSYEQYF
TRBV4-3	TRBJ2-2	-	-	TGCGCCAGCAGCGCTCACCGGGAGCTGTTTTTT	CASSAHRELFF
TRBV5-1	TRBJ2-3	-	-	TGCGCCAGCAGCTTGGCTAGCGATACGCAGTATTTT	CASSLASDTQYF
TRBV4-1	TRBJ2-7	-	TRBD2	TGCGCCAGCAGCCAAGCAAGCGGGAGTAGGCTCTTAAACTTC	CASSQASGSRLLNF
TRBV4-1	TRBJ2-2	-	-	TGCGCCAGCAGCCAAGAGATGGCCGGGGAGCTGTTTTTT	CASSQEMAGELFF
TRBV6-5	TRBJ2-3	-	-	TGTGCCAGCAGTTCACTAGGAGGTACAGATACGCAGTATTTT	CASSSLGGTDTQYF
TRBV16	TRBJ2-1	-	-	TGTGCCAGCAGCCCTCGGTTAAGGGAGCAGTTCTTC	CASSPRLREQFF
TRBV5-1	TRBJ2-1	-	-	TGCGCCAGCAGTCCTGTCCGGAATGAGCAGTTCTTC	CASSPVRNEQFF
TRBV27	TRBJ2-5	-	-	TGTGCCAGCCGACCCGGCAGCCGGGAGACCCAGTACTTC	CASRPGSRETQYF
TRBV9	TRBJ1-4	few	-	TGTGCCAGCAGCCCTGGGGTCTTGACAGTAAATGAAAAACTGTTTTTT	CASSPGVLTVNEKLFF
TRBV15	TRBJ2-7	-	-	TGTGCCACCAGCAGACCCCTAGAAGGAAAATTTTACGAGCAGTACTTC	CATSRPLEGKFYEQYF
TRBV4-3	TRBJ2-3	-	TRBD1	TGCGCCAGCAGCCAAGCCAGAAAGAGATTCGGGACAGGGGCGCCGGATACGCAGTATTTT	CASSQARKRFGTGAPDTQYF
TRBV9	TRBJ1-1	-	-	TGTGCCAGCAGCCCCCCACGGGGGGAGAACACTGAAGCTTTCTTT	CASSPPRGENTEAFF
TRBV4-3	TRBJ2-2	-	-	TGCGCCAGCAGCCCCAGCGATGGGGGACGAGACACCGGGGAGCTGTTTTTT	CASSPSDGGRDTGELFF
TRBV10-2	TRBJ1-4	-	TRBD1	TGCGCCAGCACACCGACAGGGACTAATGAAAAACTGTTTTTT	CASTPTGTNEKLFF
TRBV7-9	TRBJ2-7	-	-	TGTGCCAGCAGCTTAGAAAGCTACGAGCAGTACTTC	CASSLESYEQYF
TRBV4-1	TRBJ2-1	-	TRBD2	TGCGCCAGCAGCCTGGGGTTAATAGCGGGGGGGCTAAATGAGCAGTTCTTC	CASSLGLIAGGLNEQFF
TRBV27	TRBJ2-1	-	-	TGTGCCAGCAGCCAGGGACTGGTGTACAATGAGCAGTTCTTC	CASSQGLVYNEQFF
TRBV5-4	TRBJ2-4	-	-	TGTGCCAGCACCAAACGGGACACAGATGAAAACATTCAGTACTTC	CASTKRDTDENIQYF
TRBV2	TRBJ1-2	-	-	TGTGCCAGCAGTGACGGTTATGGCTACACCTTC	CASSDGYGYTF
TRBV6-1	TRBJ1-1	-	TRBD1	TGTGCCAGCAGTGACACATGGACAGGGAGGATGAACACTGAAGCTTTCTTT	CASSDTWTGRMNTEAFF
TRBV4-3	TRBJ1-2	few	-	TGCGCCAGCAGCCAAGATGGGAGTGTGGGTACAGGGGGCTACACCTTC	CASSQDGSVGTGGYTF
TRBV6-6	TRBJ2-7	-	TRBD2	TGTGCCAGCGCGCCGGGACTAGAATACGAGCAGTACTTC	CASAPGLEYEQYF
TRBV7-6	TRBJ2-1	-	-	TGTGCCAGCAGCCCTGGCATAAACAATGAGCAGTTCTTC	CASSPGINNEQFF
TRBV27	TRBJ2-6	-	-	TGTGCCAGCAGCCTCCAGTTCTCTGGGGCCAACGTCCTGACTTTC	CASSLQFSGANVLTF
TRBV19	TRBJ2-3	-	-	TGTGCCAGTAGTATAGTTGAGACAGGAAAAGGGACAGATACGCAGTATTTT	CASSIVETGKGTDTQYF
TRBV9	TRBJ2-3	-	-	TGTGCCAGCAGCGGACCAACGGGAGCTATGACAGATACGCAGTATTTT	CASSGPTGAMTDTQYF
TRBV27	TRBJ1-3	-	-	TGTGCCAGCAGTTTAGGGATGGGGAGCTCTGGAAACACCATATATTTT	CASSLGMGSSGNTIYF
TRBV9	TRBJ2-2	-	TRBD2	TGTGCCAGCAGTCTAGCGGGAGGGTACACCGGGGAGCTGTTTTTT	CASSLAGGYTGELFF
TRBV19	TRBJ1-5	-	-	TGTGCCAGTAGTATCGTCGGGCAGGGGAGCGCGCCCCAGCATTTT	CASSIVGQGSAPQHF
TRBV27	TRBJ2-3	-	TRBD2	TGTGCCAGCAGTTTACTGGCGGGAGGTGGAGGAGATACGCAGTATTTT	CASSLLAGGGGDTQYF
TRBV28	TRBJ1-6	-	-	TGTGCCAGCAGTTCGGTCCTCTATAATTCACCCCTCCACTTT	CASSSVLYNSPLHF
TRBV2	TRBJ2-7	-	-	TGTGCCAGCAGTGAAGCACGGACACGCTCGCCCTACGAGCAGTACTTC	CASSEARTRSPYEQYF
TRBV19	TRBJ2-1	-	-	TGTGCCAGTAGTATTGGCGGGACGGGGAATGAGCAGTTCTTC	CASSIGGTGNEQFF
TRBV5-4	TRBJ2-7	-	TRBD1	TGTGCCAGCAGCTTTACAGGGGGCGACTACGAGCAGTACTTC	CASSFTGGDYEQYF
TRBV25-1	TRBJ2-5	-	TRBD1	TGTGCCAGCAGTGAATGGGACAGGGGGCGGAGGGAGACCCAGTACTTC	CASSEWDRGRRETQYF
TRBV7-2	TRBJ2-7	-	-	TGTGCCAGCAGCTTCCGGGCTTCTTGGACCTACGAGCAGTACTTC	CASSFRASWTYEQYF